What follows describes a single T cell receptor beta chain. The data are from a study of blood T cell repertoires in COVID-19. At the level of the study: Specimens from acute and convalescent COVID-19 originated in the United States, Italy and Spain. T cells, B-cell-depleted T cells, or PBMCs supplied cDNA or gDNA.

Original data processing: Amplification with reference gene primers provided the estimates of nucleated cell counts. TCRdb keeps only in-frame clones here, not all; method: immunoSEQ multiplex PCR. D and trimming were read from the DNA, whereas the V and J calls and clone size are those reported in that table. The sample holds about 200,000 clones, 87% seen once. Germline loops: CDR1 GTSNPN, CDR2 SVGIG (reference sequence). Trimming removed 2 bases from V and 6 bases from J; junction bases left unmatched: 12. The CDR3 is made up of 16 amino acids. The chain recombines TRBV30 with TRBJ1-5; 8 bases agree with TRBD1. The sample consisted of peripheral blood. This receptor was identified in a man aged 35-49 years with active or convalescent COVID-19. CDR3 coding DNA: TGTGCCTGGAGTAAGGGCTGGGGGGGGACAGGTCAGCCCCAGCATTTT. This codes for CAWSKGWGGTGQPQHF.